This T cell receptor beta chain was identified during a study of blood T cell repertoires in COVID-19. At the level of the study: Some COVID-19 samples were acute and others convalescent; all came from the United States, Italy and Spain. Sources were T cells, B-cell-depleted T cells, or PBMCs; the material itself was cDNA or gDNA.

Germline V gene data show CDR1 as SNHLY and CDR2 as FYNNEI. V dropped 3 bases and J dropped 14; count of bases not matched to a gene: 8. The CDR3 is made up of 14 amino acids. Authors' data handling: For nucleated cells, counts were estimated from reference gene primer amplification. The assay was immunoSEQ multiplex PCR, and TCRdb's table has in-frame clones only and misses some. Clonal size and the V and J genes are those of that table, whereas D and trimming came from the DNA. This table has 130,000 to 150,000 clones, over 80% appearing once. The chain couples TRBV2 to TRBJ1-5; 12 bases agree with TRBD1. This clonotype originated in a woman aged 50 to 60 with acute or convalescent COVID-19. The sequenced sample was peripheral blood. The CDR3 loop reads CASSEGTGGSIKHF. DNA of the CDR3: TGTGCCAGCAGTGAGGGGACAGGGGGCTCCATTAAGCATTTT.